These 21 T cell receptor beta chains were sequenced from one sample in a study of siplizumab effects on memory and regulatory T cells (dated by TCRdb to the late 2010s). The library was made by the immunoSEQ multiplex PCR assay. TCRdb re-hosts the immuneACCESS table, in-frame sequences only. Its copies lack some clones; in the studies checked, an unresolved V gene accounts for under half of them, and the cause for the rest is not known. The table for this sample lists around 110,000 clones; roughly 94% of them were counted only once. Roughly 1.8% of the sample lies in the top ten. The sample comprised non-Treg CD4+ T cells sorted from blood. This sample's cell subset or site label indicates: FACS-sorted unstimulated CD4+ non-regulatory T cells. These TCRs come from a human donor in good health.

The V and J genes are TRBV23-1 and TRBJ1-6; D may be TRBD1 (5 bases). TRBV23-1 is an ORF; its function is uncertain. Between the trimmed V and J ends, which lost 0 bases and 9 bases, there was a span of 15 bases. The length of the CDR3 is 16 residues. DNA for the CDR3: TGCGCCAGCAGTCAATCAGAAGGGGCCAACGGTTCACCCCTCCACTTT. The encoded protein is CASSQSEGANGSPLHF.

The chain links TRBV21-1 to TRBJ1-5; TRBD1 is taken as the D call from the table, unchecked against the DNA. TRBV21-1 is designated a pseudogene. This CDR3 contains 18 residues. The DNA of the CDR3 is TGTGCCAGCATAGAGGGACAGGAATTTTTTTATGGCAATCAGCCCCAGCATTTT. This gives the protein CASIEGQEFFYGNQPQHF.

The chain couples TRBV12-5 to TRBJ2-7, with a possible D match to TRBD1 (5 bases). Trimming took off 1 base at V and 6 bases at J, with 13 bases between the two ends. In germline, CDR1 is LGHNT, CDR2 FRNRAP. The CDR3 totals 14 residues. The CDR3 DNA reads TGTGCTAGTGGTTTGGGGCAGGGTAGAGTCGAGCAGTACTTC. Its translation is CASGLGQGRVEQYF.

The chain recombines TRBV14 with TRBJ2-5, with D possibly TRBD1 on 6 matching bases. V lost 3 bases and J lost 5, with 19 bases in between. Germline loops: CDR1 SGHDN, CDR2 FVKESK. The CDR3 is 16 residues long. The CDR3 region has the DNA TGTGCCAGCAGCCAGACCAACAGGGTGCTTCAGGAGACCCAGTACTTC. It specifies CASSQTNRVLQETQYF.

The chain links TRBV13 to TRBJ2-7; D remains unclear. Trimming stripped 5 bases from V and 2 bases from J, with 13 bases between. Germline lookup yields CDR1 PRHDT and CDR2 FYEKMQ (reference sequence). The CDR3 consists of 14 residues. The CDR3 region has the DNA TGTGCCAGCAGCCCGAGGCGCGGTACCTACGAGCAGTACTTC. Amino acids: CASSPRRGTYEQYF.

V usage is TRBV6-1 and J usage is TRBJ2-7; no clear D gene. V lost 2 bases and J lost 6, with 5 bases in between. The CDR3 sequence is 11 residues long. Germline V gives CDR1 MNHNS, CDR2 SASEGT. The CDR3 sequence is CASSERGEQYF. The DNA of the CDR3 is TGTGCCAGCAGTGAAAGAGGCGAGCAGTACTTC.

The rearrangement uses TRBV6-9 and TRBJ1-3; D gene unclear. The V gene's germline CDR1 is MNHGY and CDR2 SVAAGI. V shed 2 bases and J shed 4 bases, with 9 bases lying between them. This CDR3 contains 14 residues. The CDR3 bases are TGTGCCAGCAGTTATCTCCTTTCCGGAAACACCATATATTTT. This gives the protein CASSYLLSGNTIYF.

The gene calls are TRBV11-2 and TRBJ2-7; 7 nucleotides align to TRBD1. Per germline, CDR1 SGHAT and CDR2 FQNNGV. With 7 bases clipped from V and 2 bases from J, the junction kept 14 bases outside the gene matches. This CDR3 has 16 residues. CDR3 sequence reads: CASTGVGTEATYEQYF. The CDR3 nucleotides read TGTGCCAGCACCGGGGTGGGGACAGAGGCAACCTACGAGCAGTACTTC.

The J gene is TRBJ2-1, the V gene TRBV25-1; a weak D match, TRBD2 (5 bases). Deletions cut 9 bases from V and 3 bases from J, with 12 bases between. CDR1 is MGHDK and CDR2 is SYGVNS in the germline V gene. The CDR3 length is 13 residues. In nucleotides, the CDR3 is TGTGCCAGGGGGAGCCTAGACTACAATGAGCAGTTCTTC. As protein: CARGSLDYNEQFF. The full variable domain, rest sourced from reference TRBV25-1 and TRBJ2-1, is EADIYQTPRYLVIGTGKKITLECSQTMGHDKMYWYQQDPGMELHLIHYSYGVNSTEKGDLSSESTVSRIRTEHFPLTLESARPSHTSQYLCARGSLDYNEQFFGPGTRLTVL.

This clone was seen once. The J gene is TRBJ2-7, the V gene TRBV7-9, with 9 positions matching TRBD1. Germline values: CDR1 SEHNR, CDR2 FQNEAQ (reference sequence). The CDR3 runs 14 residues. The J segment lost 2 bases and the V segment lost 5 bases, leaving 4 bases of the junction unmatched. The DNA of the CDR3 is TGTGCCAGCAGCACCGACAGGGGGGCCTACGAGCAGTACTTC. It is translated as CASSTDRGAYEQYF.

The CDR3, as DNA: TGTGCCAGCACCCGGACAATTGGGGGCTACACCTTC. Its translation: CASTRTIGGYTF. This chain uses TRBV6-1 with TRBJ1-2; tentative D call: TRBD1 (5 bases). Germline assignment: CDR1 MNHNS and CDR2 SASEGT. Trimming took 7 bases from V and 8 from J, leaving 14 bases between them. This CDR3 has 12 residues.

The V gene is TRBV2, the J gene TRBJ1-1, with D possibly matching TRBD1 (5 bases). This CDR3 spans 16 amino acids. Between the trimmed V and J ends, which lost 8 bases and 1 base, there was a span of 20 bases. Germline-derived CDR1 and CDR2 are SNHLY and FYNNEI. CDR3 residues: CASRGTNLIRNTEAFF. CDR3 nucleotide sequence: TGTGCCAGCCGAGGGACGAATCTAATCCGGAACACTGAAGCTTTCTTT. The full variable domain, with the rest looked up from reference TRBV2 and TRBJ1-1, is EPEVTQTPSHQVTQMGQEVILRCVPISNHLYFYWYRQILGQKVEFLVSFYNNEISEKSEIFDDQFSVERPDGSNFTLKIRSTKLEDSAMYFCASRGTNLIRNTEAFFGQGTRLTVV.

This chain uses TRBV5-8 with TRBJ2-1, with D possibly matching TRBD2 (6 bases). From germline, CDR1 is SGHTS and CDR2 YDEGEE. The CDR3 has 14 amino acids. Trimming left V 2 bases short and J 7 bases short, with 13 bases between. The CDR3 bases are TGTGCCAGCAGCTTCTCGGGAGACTGGAATGAGCAGTTCTTC. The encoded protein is CASSFSGDWNEQFF.

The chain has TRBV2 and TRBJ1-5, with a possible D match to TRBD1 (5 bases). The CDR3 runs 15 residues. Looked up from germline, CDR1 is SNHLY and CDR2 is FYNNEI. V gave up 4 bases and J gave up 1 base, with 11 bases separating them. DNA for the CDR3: TGTGCCAGCAGTGGGGACTCCGGCAGCAATCAGCCCCAGCATTTT. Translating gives CASSGDSGSNQPQHF.

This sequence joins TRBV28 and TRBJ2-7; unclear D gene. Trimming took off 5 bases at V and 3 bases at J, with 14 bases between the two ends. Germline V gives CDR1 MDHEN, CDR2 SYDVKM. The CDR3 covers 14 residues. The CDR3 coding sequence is TGTGCCAGCAGTACTGTATTGTCAAACTACGAGCAGTACTTC. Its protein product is CASSTVLSNYEQYF.

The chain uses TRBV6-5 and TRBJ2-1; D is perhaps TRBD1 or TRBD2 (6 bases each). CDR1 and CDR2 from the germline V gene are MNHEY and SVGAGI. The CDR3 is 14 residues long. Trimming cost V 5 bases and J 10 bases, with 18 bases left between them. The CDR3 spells CASSVTGARNEQFF. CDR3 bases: TGTGCCAGCAGTGTGACGGGGGCCAGGAACGAGCAGTTCTTC.

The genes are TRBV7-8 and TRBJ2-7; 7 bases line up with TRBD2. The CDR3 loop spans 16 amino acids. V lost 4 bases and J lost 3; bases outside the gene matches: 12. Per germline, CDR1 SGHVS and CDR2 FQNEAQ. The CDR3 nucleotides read TGTGCCAGCAGCTACCGGGACGGGGGGATAAGCTACGAGCAGTACTTC. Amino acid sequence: CASSYRDGGISYEQYF.

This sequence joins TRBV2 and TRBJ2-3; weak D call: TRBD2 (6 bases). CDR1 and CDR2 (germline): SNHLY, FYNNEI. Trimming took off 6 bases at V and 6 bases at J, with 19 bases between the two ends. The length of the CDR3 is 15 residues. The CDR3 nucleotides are TGTGCCAGCAGAGCCGGGACTGGAAAGTGGGATACGCAGTATTTT. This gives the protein CASRAGTGKWDTQYF.

The CDR3 is CASSEFSSNYGYTF. CDR3 nucleotides: TGTGCCAGCAGTGAATTCAGTTCTAACTATGGCTACACCTTC. The V call is TRBV2, the J call TRBJ1-2; no definite D call. V lost 2 bases to trimming and J lost 0 bases, with 7 bases between them. Germline lookup yields CDR1 SNHLY and CDR2 FYNNEI. The CDR3 is made up of 14 amino acids.

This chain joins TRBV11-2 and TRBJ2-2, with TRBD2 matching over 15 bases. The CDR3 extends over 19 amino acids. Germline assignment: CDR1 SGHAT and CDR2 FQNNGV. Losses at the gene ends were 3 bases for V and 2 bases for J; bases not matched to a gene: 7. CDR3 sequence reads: CASSFGLAGGRGNTGELFF. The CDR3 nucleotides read TGTGCCAGCAGCTTTGGACTAGCGGGAGGGCGGGGCAACACCGGGGAGCTGTTTTTT.

Written as DNA, the CDR3 is TGCGCCAGCAGTGGGCCAACCGAAGAGACCCAGTACTTC. Its protein product is CASSGPTEETQYF. This rearrangement joins TRBV10-1 to TRBJ2-5; D call uncertain. In germline, CDR1 is WNHNN, CDR2 SYGVQD (reference sequence). V was clipped by 4 bases and J by 3 bases, with 9 bases between them. The CDR3 totals 13 residues.